This TCR beta chain was identified during a study of identical twins. Study-wide results and caveats: Whereas memory repertoires showed no such difference, abundant cord blood beta clonotypes carried fewer insertions. The study drew conclusions from cross-sectional statistical analysis, not from following the same donors. The degree of excess twin sharing was weaker in beta out-of-frame sequences.

TCRdb fed the 5' RACE reads into MiXCR, producing one record per CDR3 protein. In the table there are under 400,000 distinct CDR3 sequences, around 9% of which are singletons. Comment on this clonotype: Its antigen is unidentified.

The germline V and J ends were trimmed by 4 bases and 5 bases, with 17 bases remaining between them. Germline V CDR1 and CDR2: MDHEN, SYDVKM. The CDR3 has 16 amino acids. There were only healthy Caucasians among the donors. Sequenced input: naive T cells sorted from blood. The source of this sequence is a woman aged 45-60 years in good health. The chain is built from TRBV28 and TRBJ2-2; a weak D match, TRBD1 (6 bases). CDR3 amino acids: CASSYSAGTITGELFF. The CDR3 nucleotides are TGTGCCAGCAGTTATTCAGCAGGGACAATTACCGGGGAGCTGTTTTTT.